This note documents a single T cell receptor beta chain sequence. Its antigen is still unknown. The sample originates from a study of cytomegalovirus exposure and HLA in healthy donors. Whole-study findings and limits: A subsequent analysis found that TCR clusters from the first cohort also tended to co-occur in the 90 to 150 validation repertoires, with around 94% of cluster scores above 0.

The assay was immunoSEQ multiplex PCR, and TCRdb's table has in-frame clones only and misses some. The sample yields 100,000 to 150,000 clones, around 92% seen once. CDR1 and CDR2 (germline): SGHRS, YFSETQ. The CDR3 extends over 16 amino acids. Trimming took 2 bases from V and 2 from J; bases not matched to a gene: 6. This sequence joins TRBV5-1 and TRBJ2-7; 11 bases agree with TRBD2. The sequencing sample was made of PBMCs. The sequence derives from a man aged 30 to 45 in good health and CMV-seronegative. The CDR3 bases are TGCGCCAGCAGCTTAACCCTAGCGGGGGGAGCCTACGAGCAGTACTTC. Translating it yields CASSLTLAGGAYEQYF.